The source of this T cell receptor (beta chain) is a study of CD8 T cells in Susac syndrome. Random hexamers were used to reverse transcribe the RNA input (roughly 0.5 to 1 ug). Using its own MiXCR run on the immunoSEQ multiplex PCR reads, TCRdb lists one record per CDR3 protein. The profile shows some 260,000 distinct CDR3 sequences, roughly 93% of them singletons. The V segment lost 4 bases and the J segment 5 bases; nucleotides outside the gene matches: 5. Germline CDR1 is KGHDR and CDR2 is SFDVKD. The CDR3 totals 16 residues. The receptor comes from a human donor with multiple sclerosis. The specimen sequenced was CD4+ T cells from PBMCs. V usage is TRBV24-1 and J usage is TRBJ2-1; 12 nucleotides align to TRBD2. CDR3 loop: CATSDTSGRRNNEQFF. The CDR3 DNA follows: TGTGCCACCAGTGACACTAGCGGGAGGCGGAACAATGAGCAGTTCTTC.